The 27 T cell receptor beta chains reported below all come from one sample, sequenced in a study of T-cell reconstitution after alpha-beta-depleted transplantation in children. The TCRbeta library was prepared with unique molecular identifiers. TCRdb reanalysed the PCR reads using MiXCR and keeps one entry per CDR3 protein. This sample has some 6,900 distinct CDR3 sequences; less than 6% occur once, and the top ten carry roughly 20%. Sequenced here: PBMCs, mostly from graft donor cells, sampled 180 days after TCRalphabeta/CD19-depleted stem cell transplant. These receptors originate from a child under two years old who had a stem cell transplant for acute myeloid leukemia, so the T cells may come from the graft donor.

This clonotype was seen many times. As DNA, the CDR3 is TGTGCCAGCAGCTTAGCAGGGAGGGGGTCCGAAGCTTTCTTT. This codes for CASSLAGRGSEAFF. J is TRBJ1-1 and V is TRBV7-9, with D possibly TRBD1 on 6 matching bases. This CDR3 has 14 residues. Trimming left V 0 bases short and J 8 bases short, with 13 bases between. Germline assignment: CDR1 SEHNR and CDR2 FQNEAQ (reference sequence).

By sample share, this clonotype is medium-sized. At one of its ends the junction is not consistent with the germline gene, which may arise from a read error. The J gene is TRBJ2-1, the V gene TRBV7-2; 10 bases are a match to TRBD2. Germline values: CDR1 SGHTA, CDR2 FQGNSA. CDR3 length: 14 amino acids. The CDR3 region has the DNA TGTGCCAGCAGCCTAGCGGGAGACTACAATGAGCAGTTCTTC. This sequence encodes CASSLAGDYNEQFF. Full variable domain (missing parts from reference TRBV7-2 and TRBJ2-1): GAGVSQSPSNKVTEKGKDVELRCDPISGHTALYWYRQSLGQGLEFLIYFQGNSAPDKSGLPSDRFSAERTGGSVSTLTIQRTQQEDSAVYLCASSLAGDYNEQFFGPGTRLTVL.

In this sample, this clonotype is hyperexpanded (1% or more). The chain combines TRBV10-3 with TRBJ2-7, with 7 bases that match TRBD2. The CDR3 extends over 14 amino acids. With V trimmed by 7 bases and J by 0 bases, 6 bases remained unmatched. The germline V gene encodes CDR1 ENHRY and CDR2 SYGVKD. DNA of the CDR3: TGTGCCATCACTAGCGGTAGTAGCTCCTACGAGCAGTACTTC. The encoded protein is CAITSGSSSYEQYF.

This clonotype was seen at least ten times. The chain combines TRBV7-2 with TRBJ2-1, with 8 positions matching TRBD2. With V trimmed by 5 bases and J by 6 bases, 9 bases remained unmatched. The germline gives CDR1 SGHTA, CDR2 FQGNSA. The CDR3 spans 15 residues. CDR3 sequence (DNA): TGTGCCAGCAGCCAAAGCGGGAGCATCGGCAATGAGCAGTTCTTC. Translating it yields CASSQSGSIGNEQFF.

This clonotype has a count of ten or more. This sequence joins TRBV18 and TRBJ2-2; D perhaps matches TRBD2 (5 bases). V dropped 5 bases and J dropped 2 bases, with 15 bases sitting between them. CDR1 KGHSH and CDR2 LQKENI come from the germline V gene. CDR3 size: 16 residues. The CDR3 DNA reads TGTGCCAGCTCATCTCAAATGGCGGGTAACACCGGGGAGCTGTTTTTT. Protein product: CASSSQMAGNTGELFF. Using reference TRBV18 and TRBJ2-2 for the parts outside the CDR3, the full variable domain is NAGVMQNPRHLVRRRGQEARLRCSPMKGHSHVYWYRQLPEEGLKFMVYLQKENIIDESGMPKERFSAEFPKEGPSILRIQQVVRGDSAAYFCASSSQMAGNTGELFFGEGSRLTVL.

This clonotype was recorded many times. The chain links TRBV25-1 to TRBJ2-7, with D possibly matching TRBD2 (5 bases). Trimming shortened V by 2 bases and J by 3 bases, and 14 bases separated the two germline ends. Germline loops: CDR1 MGHDK, CDR2 SYGVNS. CDR3 length equals 15 residues. DNA of the CDR3: TGTGCCAGCAGTGAAGCGGGTTGCTTCCTCTACGAGCAGTACTTC. Translating gives CASSEAGCFLYEQYF.

Many counts were recorded for this clonotype. Written as DNA, the CDR3 is TGTGCCAGCAGCCAAGAACGCTCTAGCGGGAGGAACGAGCAGTACTTC. Its protein is CASSQERSSGRNEQYF. The V call is TRBV4-2, the J call TRBJ2-7; 11 positions agree with TRBD2. Trimming removed 0 bases from V and 5 bases from J; junction bases left unmatched: 6. The CDR3 totals 16 residues. CDR1 and CDR2 (germline): LGHNA, YNFKEQ.

This clonotype was detected ten times or more. V is TRBV4-3 and J is TRBJ1-6; D is ambiguous. The CDR3 consists of 15 residues. V gave up 1 base and J gave up 8 bases, with 12 bases separating them. The germline V gene encodes CDR1 LGHNA and CDR2 YSLEER. CDR3 nucleotide sequence: TGCGCCAGCAGCCAAGGAGCTCTCGTGGATTCACCCCTCCACTTT. This translates into CASSQGALVDSPLHF.

In this sample, this clonotype turned up many times. This chain joins TRBV11-3 and TRBJ2-3, with D unclear. V lost 6 bases and J lost 5, with 12 bases in between. This CDR3 region has 13 residues. Germline CDR1 is SGHNT and CDR2 is YENEEA. CDR3 region: CASSLTPGDTQYF. The CDR3, as DNA: TGTGCCAGCAGTCTCACCCCGGGAGATACGCAGTATTTT.

This clonotype appeared many times. The V gene is TRBV28, the J gene TRBJ1-1; D possibly corresponds to TRBD1 (6 bases). The CDR3 sequence is 15 residues long. Trimming stripped 4 bases from V and 0 bases from J, with 12 bases between. Germline V CDR1 and CDR2: MDHEN, SYDVKM. CDR3 sequence: CASSSWTVMNTEAFF. CDR3 DNA sequence: TGTGCCAGCAGTTCCTGGACAGTGATGAACACTGAAGCTTTCTTT.

This clonotype rates as medium-sized (0.01 to 0.1%). The J gene is TRBJ2-2, the V gene TRBV15; the D is unclear. The CDR3 is 15 residues long. The germline V gene has CDR1 LNHNV and CDR2 YYDKDF (reference sequence). V shed 3 bases and J shed 1 base, with 9 bases lying between them. DNA of the CDR3: TGTGCCACCAGCAGTAATCCACAGAACACCGGGGAGCTGTTTTTT. It translates to CATSSNPQNTGELFF.

This clonotype was recorded many times. The chain combines TRBV30 with TRBJ1-1, with D unclear. V lost 7 bases and J lost 1, with 4 bases in between. Germline assignment: CDR1 GTSNPN and CDR2 SVGIG (reference sequence). The CDR3 contains 10 residues. This CDR3 is CASQNTEAFF. In DNA, the CDR3 is TGTGCCTCACAGAACACTGAAGCTTTCTTT.

Ten or more counts support this clonotype. This rearrangement joins TRBV7-3 to TRBJ2-2, with D uncertain. V lost 4 bases to trimming and J lost 5 bases, with 11 bases between them. Germline V gives CDR1 SGHTA, CDR2 FQGTGA. This CDR3 comprises 14 residues. CDR3 sequence: CASSSQDVTGELFF. Written as DNA, the CDR3 is TGTGCCAGCAGCTCCCAGGACGTAACCGGGGAGCTGTTTTTT. Filled out from reference TRBV7-3 and TRBJ2-2, the complete variable domain reads GAGVSQTPSNKVTEKGKYVELRCDPISGHTALYWYRQSLGQGPEFLIYFQGTGAADDSGLPNDRFFAVRPEGSVSTLKIQRTERGDSAVYLCASSSQDVTGELFFGEGSRLTVL.

This clonotype was observed at least ten times. The chain links TRBV27 to TRBJ2-7; TRBD2 aligns across 14 bases. CDR3 length: 12 residues. V lost 11 bases, J lost 4 bases, and 1 base stayed unmatched. Germline CDR1 and CDR2: MNHEY and SMNVEV (reference sequence). CDR3 in DNA: TGTGCCGGGACTAGCGGGAGTTACGAGCAGTACTTC. This encodes CAGTSGSYEQYF.

This clonotype counts as medium-sized (0.01 to 0.1%). This chain links TRBV27 with TRBJ2-1; 9 bases fit TRBD2. This CDR3 contains 16 residues. Germline V gene lookup returns CDR1 MNHEY and CDR2 SMNVEV (reference sequence). Losses at the gene ends were 5 bases for V and 4 bases for J; bases not matched to a gene: 9. The chain's CDR3 is CASSRPPSGDYNEQFF. CDR3 bases: TGTGCCAGCAGTCGCCCACCTAGCGGGGATTACAATGAGCAGTTCTTC.

In this sample, this clonotype is medium-sized (0.01 to 0.1%). The chain joins TRBV24-1 to TRBJ2-2; D is undetermined. Germline CDR1 and CDR2: KGHDR and SFDVKD. This CDR3 is 13 amino acids long. The V end lost 6 bases, the J end lost 7 bases, and 11 bases lay between the germline ends. The CDR3: CATSFLDRGELFF. For the CDR3, the DNA is TGTGCCACCAGTTTTCTGGACCGCGGGGAGCTGTTTTTT.

This clonotype showed up many times. The CDR3 reads CASSFSGNTDQPQHF. The CDR3 bases are TGTGCCAGCAGCTTTTCGGGGAACACGGATCAGCCCCAGCATTTT. The rearrangement links TRBV7-2 to TRBJ1-5; D is unclear. Deletions cut 3 bases from V and 5 bases from J, with 14 bases between. The CDR3 consists of 15 residues. Germline V CDR1 and CDR2: SGHTA, FQGNSA.

This clonotype was found many times. The chain combines TRBV5-1 with TRBJ1-5; TRBD1 matches 9 bases. The germline gives CDR1 SGHRS, CDR2 YFSETQ. V lost 2 bases and J lost 8; bases outside the gene matches: 14. There are 17 residues in the CDR3. The CDR3, as DNA: TGCGCCAGCAGCTTCGGGACAGGGAATGTTGTAGAGGAGCCCCAGCATTTT. It specifies CASSFGTGNVVEEPQHF.

This clonotype is judged large. The chain combines TRBV14 with TRBJ2-1; 11 bases match TRBD2. Germline V gives CDR1 SGHDN, CDR2 FVKESK. After removal of 4 bases from V and 6 bases from J, the junction contained 5 bases not matched to a gene. The CDR3 totals 15 residues. The CDR3 DNA sequence: TGTGCCAGCAGCCTTCTAGCGGGAGGACCCAATGAGCAGTTCTTC. Translation gives CASSLLAGGPNEQFF.

There are many counts of this clonotype. The V gene is TRBV18, the J gene TRBJ1-1; D not resolved. CDR1 is KGHSH and CDR2 is LQKENI in the germline V gene. The V and J ends lost 4 bases and 3 bases respectively, with 12 bases between them. The CDR3 loop spans 14 amino acids. The CDR3 DNA sequence: TGTGCCAGCTCACGAACCGACGGGGACACTGAAGCTTTCTTT. Translating it yields CASSRTDGDTEAFF. Drawing the rest from reference TRBV18 and TRBJ1-1, the complete variable domain is NAGVMQNPRHLVRRRGQEARLRCSPMKGHSHVYWYRQLPEEGLKFMVYLQKENIIDESGMPKERFSAEFPKEGPSILRIQQVVRGDSAAYFCASSRTDGDTEAFFGQGTRLTVV.

At least ten counts were recorded for this clonotype. The chain joins TRBV28 to TRBJ1-2; the D gene is possibly TRBD1 (6 bases). V was clipped by 7 bases and J by 2 bases, with 11 bases between them. CDR1 is MDHEN, CDR2 SYDVKM, per germline. The CDR3 is 13 residues long. The CDR3 is CASKQQGNYGYTF. In DNA, the CDR3 is TGTGCCAGCAAGCAACAGGGCAACTATGGCTACACCTTC.

This clonotype was seen at least ten times. The CDR3: CASSKTSAFYEQYF. The DNA of the CDR3 is TGCGCCAGCAGCAAGACTAGCGCGTTCTACGAGCAGTACTTC. This sequence joins TRBV4-1 and TRBJ2-7; the match to TRBD2 covers 8 bases. The CDR3 spans 14 residues. The V and J ends lost 5 bases and 3 bases, in that order; junction bases with no gene match: 6. The germline CDR1 and CDR2 sequences are MGHRA and YSYEKL.

This clonotype was found many times. The chain combines TRBV20-1 with TRBJ2-1, with TRBD2 matching 12 bases. Germline CDR1 DFQATT, CDR2 SNEGSKA (reference sequence). The CDR3 sequence is 15 residues long. V lost 4 bases, J lost 5 bases, and 6 bases stayed unmatched. The CDR3 reads CSAKLRTSGNNEQFF. CDR3 nucleotides: TGCAGTGCTAAACTTCGGACTAGCGGGAACAATGAGCAGTTCTTC.

This clonotype counts as medium-sized. V usage is TRBV29-1 and J usage is TRBJ2-7; 12 bases fit TRBD1. Germline V CDR1 and CDR2: SQVTM, ANQGSEA. The junction had 1 base not matched to a gene; V was cut back by 7 bases and J by 6 bases. This CDR3 is 11 amino acids long. The CDR3 DNA sequence: TGCAGCGGGGACAGGGGGCGCGAGCAGTACTTC. Protein sequence: CSGDRGREQYF.

At least ten counts were recorded for this clonotype. CDR3 in DNA: TGTGCCAGCAGCGCGGGTCCGCAGGGGGCCCGGGAGACCCAGTACTTC. Translation gives CASSAGPQGARETQYF. V is TRBV5-5 and J is TRBJ2-5; TRBD1 matches at 8 bases. The CDR3 is 16 residues long. V shed 4 bases and J 5 bases; nucleotides not matched to a gene: 13. Germline V gives CDR1 SGHKS, CDR2 YYEKEE (reference sequence).

This clonotype was observed many times. The CDR3 spells CASSEAGRGPENTEAFF. The CDR3 DNA reads as TGTGCCAGCAGTGAGGCGGGGAGGGGACCTGAGAACACTGAAGCTTTCTTT. The chain links TRBV28 to TRBJ1-1; a weak D match, TRBD1 (5 bases). Germline loops: CDR1 MDHEN, CDR2 SYDVKM. CDR3 length: 17 amino acids. V lost 5 bases to trimming and J lost 1 base, with 20 bases between them.

By frequency in the sample, this clonotype is medium-sized. The chain carries TRBV28 and TRBJ1-2, with 10 bases identical to TRBD1. V dropped 1 base and J dropped 5; count of bases not matched to a gene: 4. CDR3 length equals 15 residues. The germline gives CDR1 MDHEN, CDR2 SYDVKM. The CDR3 DNA sequence: TGTGCCAGCAGTTTATCGGGACAGGGGACATATGGCTACACCTTC. Its translation is CASSLSGQGTYGYTF.